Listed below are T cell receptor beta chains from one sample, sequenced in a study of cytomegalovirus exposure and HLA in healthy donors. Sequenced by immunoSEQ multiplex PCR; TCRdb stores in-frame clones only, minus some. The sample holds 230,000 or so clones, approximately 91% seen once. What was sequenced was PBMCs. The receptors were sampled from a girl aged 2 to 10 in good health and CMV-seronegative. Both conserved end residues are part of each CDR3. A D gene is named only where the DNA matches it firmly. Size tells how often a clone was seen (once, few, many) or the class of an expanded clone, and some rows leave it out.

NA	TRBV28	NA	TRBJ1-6	TGTGCCAGCAGTTTGAGGGTGGACAGCTATAATTCACCCCTCCACTTT	CASSLRVDSYNSPLHF
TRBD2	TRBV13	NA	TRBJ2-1	TGTGCCAGCAGCCCCCGAGCGGGAGGGCCCGCAATGGTCCAGTTCTTC	CASSPRAGGPAMVQFF
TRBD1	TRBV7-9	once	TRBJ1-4	TGTGCCAGCAGCTCCAACCGGAGGACAGGGGATGAAAAACTGTTTTTT	CASSSNRRTGDEKLFF
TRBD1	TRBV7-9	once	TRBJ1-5	TGTGCCAGCAGCCCGGACAGGGGAGGCAATCAGCCCCAGCATTTT	CASSPDRGGNQPQHF
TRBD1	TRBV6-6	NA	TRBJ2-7	TGTGCCAGCACCCCAAGAGACAGGGGGCTATACGAGCAGTACTTC	CASTPRDRGLYEQYF
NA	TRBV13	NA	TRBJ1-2	TGTGCCAGCAGCAGGGGCCGTAACTATGGCTACACCTTC	CASSRGRNYGYTF
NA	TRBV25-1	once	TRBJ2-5	TGTGCCAGCAGTGAAAAATGGCAGGTCGTGTCAGAGACCCAGTACTTC	CASSEKWQVVSETQYF
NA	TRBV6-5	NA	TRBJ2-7	TGTGCCAGCAGCAAACTAGCTACCTACGAGCAGTACTTC	CASSKLATYEQYF
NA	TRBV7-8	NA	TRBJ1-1	TGTGCCAGCAGTGGGGGGGTCCGGAACACTGAAGCTTTCTTT	CASSGGVRNTEAFF
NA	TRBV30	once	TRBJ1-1	TGTGCCTGGAGTTTTAATCCCGGGGTACCTGAAGCTTTCTTT	CAWSFNPGVPEAFF
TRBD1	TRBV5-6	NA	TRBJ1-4	TGTGCCAGCAGCTTGCGGGGACAGGAAAAACTGTTTTTT	CASSLRGQEKLFF
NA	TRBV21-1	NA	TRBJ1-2	TGTGCCAGCAACCTCAAATTATGGGGAGATGGCTACACCTTC	CASNLKLWGDGYTF
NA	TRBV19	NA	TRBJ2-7	TGTGCCAGCTCAGGGGCATACGAGCAGTACTTC	CASSGAYEQYF
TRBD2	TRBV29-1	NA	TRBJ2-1	TGCAGCGCGACCGGGACTAGGGATTACAATGAGCAGTTCTTC	CSATGTRDYNEQFF
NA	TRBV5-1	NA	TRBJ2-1	TGCGCCAGCAGCTTGGGCGGGGTACCCTACAATGAGCAGTTCTTC	CASSLGGVPYNEQFF
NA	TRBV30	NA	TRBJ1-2	TGTGCCTGGAGTGTTACTCGAAACTATGGCTACACCTTC	CAWSVTRNYGYTF
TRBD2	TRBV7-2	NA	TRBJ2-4	TGTGCCAGCGGGACTATGACAAACATTCAGTACTTC	CASGTMTNIQYF
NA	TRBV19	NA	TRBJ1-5	TGTGCCAGTAGTGGCCAGTACGATCAGCCCCAGCATTTT	CASSGQYDQPQHF
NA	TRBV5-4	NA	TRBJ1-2	TGTGCCAGCAGCTTGAAGTCGCTGCGGCCCGGCTACACCTTC	CASSLKSLRPGYTF
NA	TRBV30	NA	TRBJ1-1	TGTGCCTGGAGGCCCCCAGGGGCTAGGACTGAAGCTTTCTTT	CAWRPPGARTEAFF
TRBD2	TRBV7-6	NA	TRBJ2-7	TGTGCCAGCAGCTCCGAACTAGCGGGGGGCCACTACGAGCAGTACTTC	CASSSELAGGHYEQYF
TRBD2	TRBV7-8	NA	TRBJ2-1	TGTGCCAGCAGCCTCCGACTAGCCAGCTCCTACAATGAGCAGTTCTTC	CASSLRLASSYNEQFF
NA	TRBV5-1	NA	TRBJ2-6	TGCGCCAGCAGCTTGCTCCCTGGGGCCAACGTCCTGACTTTC	CASSLLPGANVLTF
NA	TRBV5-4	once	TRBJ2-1	TGTGCCAGCAGCCCAAGGCGGGAAAACAATGAGCAGTTCTTC	CASSPRRENNEQFF
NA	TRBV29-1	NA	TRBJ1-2	TGCAGCGTTGTGGAGGGACCCTACACCTTC	CSVVEGPYTF
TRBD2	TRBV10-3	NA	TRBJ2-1	TGTGCCATCAGTGGGACTAGCGCGTACAATGAGCAGTTCTTC	CAISGTSAYNEQFF
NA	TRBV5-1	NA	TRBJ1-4	TGCGCCAGCAGCTTAGCCCCCAGGGATGGTGAAAAACTGTTTTTT	CASSLAPRDGEKLFF
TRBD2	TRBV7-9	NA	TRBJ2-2	TGTGCCAGCAGCTTCCAAAGCGGGGCCGGGGAGCTGTTTTTT	CASSFQSGAGELFF
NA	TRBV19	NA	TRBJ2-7	TGTGCCAGTAGTATAGACTTCAGGGGGGCCTACGAGCAGTACTTC	CASSIDFRGAYEQYF
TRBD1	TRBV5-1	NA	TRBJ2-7	TGCGCCAGCGCTACCGGGACAGGGAGCGGGGAGCAGTACTTC	CASATGTGSGEQYF
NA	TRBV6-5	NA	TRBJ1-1	TGTGCCAGCAGTTACATCGGCGGGGGCCGGGCTTTCTTT	CASSYIGGGRAFF
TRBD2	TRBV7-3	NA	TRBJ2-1	TGTGCCAGCAGCTTATCCGGGGGGGTTTACAATGAGCAGTTCTTC	CASSLSGGVYNEQFF
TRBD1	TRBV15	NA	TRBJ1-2	TGTGCCACCAGCAGAGATCGGGGGACAGCCCTCTACGGCTACACCTTC	CATSRDRGTALYGYTF
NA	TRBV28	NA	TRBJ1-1	TGTGCCAGCTTTAAAGGGGGGGGATACACTGAAGCTTTCTTT	CASFKGGGYTEAFF
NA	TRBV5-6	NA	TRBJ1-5	TGTGCCAGCAGCTCTCAGGGTCCCAATCAGCCCCAGCATTTT	CASSSQGPNQPQHF
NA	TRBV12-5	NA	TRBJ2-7	TGTGCTAGTGGTTTGACTAGCTACGAGCAGTACTTC	CASGLTSYEQYF